Described below is a single T cell receptor (beta chain) sequence and its context. What it binds is unknown. The source of the sample is a study of cytomegalovirus exposure and HLA in healthy donors. Losses at the gene ends were 0 bases for V and 5 bases for J; bases not matched to a gene: 3. The CDR3 spans 14 residues. Germline CDR1 is SGHVS and CDR2 is FNYEAQ. Findings and caveats of the study: Follow-up analysis found HLA locus-dependent TCR association rates, highest for DRB1 and lowest for HLA-C. In a later analysis, common viral pathogens appeared linked to several of the most significant clusters.

PCR primers comprised 60 Vbeta and 13 Jbeta primers. As originally analysed: Unique TCR beta chains totaled about 78 million in a later count, with roughly 10 million of them shared. The method was immunoSEQ multiplex PCR; TCRdb's version includes in-frame clones alone and lacks a portion of them. The V and J calls and clone size come from that table; D and trimming were worked out from the DNA. Among 100,000 to 150,000 clones listed, 80% were seen once. The genes are TRBV7-6 and TRBJ1-1; 7 bases line up with TRBD1. What was sequenced was PBMCs. The sequence was obtained from a woman aged 40 to 55 in good health and CMV-seronegative. The CDR3 nucleotides are TGTGCCAGCAGCTTAGCTGGGACAGAGACTGAAGCTTTCTTT. Protein product: CASSLAGTETEAFF. Full variable domain (missing parts from reference TRBV7-6 and TRBJ1-1): GAGVSQSPRYKVTKRGQDVALRCDPISGHVSLYWYRQALGQGPEFLTYFNYEAQQDKSGLPNDRFSAERPEGSISTLTIQRTEQRDSAMYRCASSLAGTETEAFFGQGTRLTVV.